The rows below give T cell receptor beta chains drawn from one sample of a study of cytotoxic CD8 clonotypes in ibrutinib-treated CLL. Clones were sequenced by immunoSEQ multiplex PCR, and TCRdb holds only the in-frame ones, with some missing. The sample includes approximately 16,000 clones, around 61% of them seen just once. The sequencing here drew on PBMCs, taken before ibrutinib treatment. These receptors originate from a human donor with chronic lymphocytic leukemia. Both conserved end residues are part of each CDR3. Each record gives: J gene, D gene, clone size, V gene, CDR3 DNA, CDR3 protein. A D gene is named only where the DNA matches it firmly. For some rows the clone size is stated as once, few or many, or as a class when expanded; others skip it.

>TRBJ2-3|.|.|TRBV19
TGTGCCAGTAGTATGGGAGATACGCAGTATTTT
CASSMGDTQYF
>TRBJ2-1|TRBD2|.|TRBV2
TGTGCCAGCATGTCTGCGGGAGGGCCCCCCTACAATGAGCAGTTCTTC
CASMSAGGPPYNEQFF
>TRBJ1-5|.|.|TRBV7-8
TGTGCCAGCAGCTTAGCGCATGGAGGGCATCAGCCCCAGCATTTT
CASSLAHGGHQPQHF
>TRBJ1-2|.|.|TRBV5-1
TGCGCCAGCAGCTTGGTTCGTGCCCTCTATGGCTACACCTTC
CASSLVRALYGYTF
>TRBJ1-2|TRBD1|.|TRBV16
TGTGCCAGCAGCCAAACCCAACAGGGGAACTATGGCTACACCTTC
CASSQTQQGNYGYTF
>TRBJ1-4|.|.|TRBV5-4
TGTGCCAGCAACATGGACACAAATAATGAAAAACTGTTTTTT
CASNMDTNNEKLFF
>TRBJ2-3|TRBD1|.|TRBV19
TGTGCCAGTAGCTCAGGACAGGGCACAGATACGCAGTATTTT
CASSSGQGTDTQYF
>TRBJ1-1|.|.|TRBV4-2
TGTGCCAGCAGCCAAGATATATGGGGAGGGTGGGGGAACACTGAAGCTTTCTTT
CASSQDIWGGWGNTEAFF
>TRBJ2-2|.|.|TRBV6-1
TGTGCCAGCAGTGAGGAAGGGGAGCTGTTTTTT
CASSEEGELFF
>TRBJ2-5|TRBD2|.|TRBV6-6
TGTGCCAGCCGGAACCAGCGGGAAATCAAAGAGACCCAGTACTTC
CASRNQREIKETQYF
>TRBJ1-2|TRBD1|medium-sized|TRBV2
TGTGCCAGCAGTGATGGACAGGGTGTGTATGGCTACACCTTC
CASSDGQGVYGYTF
>TRBJ1-5|TRBD1|.|TRBV10-3
TGTGCCATCAGTGAAGGGACAGGGTTTCGGCAGCCCCAGCATTTT
CAISEGTGFRQPQHF
>TRBJ1-2|.|few|TRBV5-1
TGCGCCAGCAGCTTGGGTCAGAACTATGGCTACACCTTC
CASSLGQNYGYTF
>TRBJ2-2|.|.|TRBV6-5
TGTGCCAGCAGTTACTCAGGACCTCCTTGGGCCGGGGAGCTGTTTTTT
CASSYSGPPWAGELFF
>TRBJ2-5|.|.|TRBV7-9
TGTGCCAGCAGCTTAGTCAGGCCTGGAGAGACCCAGTACTTC
CASSLVRPGETQYF
>TRBJ2-4|.|.|TRBV30
TGTGCCTGGAAAGCGTCCGCCAAAAACATTCAGTACTTC
CAWKASAKNIQYF